This T cell receptor (beta chain) originates from a study of response to subunit inactivated influenza vaccine. Study-wide results and limits: T cells newly recruited by each seasonal influenza vaccination are few, the authors suggested.

TCRdb processed the RT-PCR reads anew with MiXCR; each CDR3 protein has one entry. This repertoire shows 500,000 to 650,000 distinct CDR3 sequences, around 8% found once; its top ten account for about an eighth. The CDR3 covers 15 residues. Germline CDR1 is MDHEN and CDR2 is SYDVKM. V dropped 8 bases and J dropped 8; count of bases not matched to a gene: 13. Remarks on this clonotype: Its antigen remains unknown. A much larger clone is a single base away; this may be a read error.

The chain has TRBV28 and TRBJ2-2, with 8 bases fitting TRBD1. The sequence derives from a man aged 50 to 69 who received an inactivated influenza vaccine. The sample here was PBMCs from blood, taken around 25 months after vaccination. CDR3: CASCQPPDRAGELFF. In DNA, the CDR3 is TGTGCCAGCTGTCAACCCCCGGACAGGGCAGGGGAGCTGTTTTTT. The complete variable domain, with remaining parts taken from reference TRBV28 and TRBJ2-2, reads DVKVTQSSRYLVKRTGEKVFLECVQDMDHENMFWYRQDPGLGLRLIYFSYDVKMKEKGDIPEGYSVSREKKERFSLILESASTNQTSMYLCASCQPPDRAGELFFGEGSRLTVL.